One sample yielded the 32 T cell receptor beta chains listed below, sequenced in a study of OX40 agonist ivuxolimab in advanced cancers. Sequencing was performed with immunoSEQ multiplex PCR; in TCRdb, only in-frame clones are kept and a portion is missing. This sample has approximately 47,000 clones, with roughly 86% found just once. Sequencing used CD4+ or CD8+ T cells sorted from blood, obtained in a trial of the OX40 agonist ivuxolimab. All receptors derive from an adult with an advanced solid tumor such as melanoma, head and neck, liver or kidney cancer.

The genes are TRBV28 and TRBJ2-7; TRBD2 matches 7 bases. V lost 5 bases to trimming and J lost 4 bases; unmatched junction nucleotides: 11. This CDR3 region has 15 residues. The germline CDR1 and CDR2 sequences are MDHEN and SYDVKM. The CDR3 DNA reads TGTGCCAGCAGTCCTATAGGGCGGGAGAGGTACGAGCAGTACTTC. Translating gives CASSPIGRERYEQYF.

The chain uses TRBV7-8 and TRBJ1-1; D remains unclear. The CDR3 is 15 residues long. V lost 2 bases, J lost 2 bases, and 12 bases lay in between. Germline values: CDR1 SGHVS, CDR2 FQNEAQ. The CDR3 reads CASSLRSSRNTEAFF. The CDR3 coding sequence is TGTGCCAGCAGCTTACGTTCCAGTAGAAACACTGAAGCTTTCTTT.

The V and J genes are TRBV4-1 and TRBJ1-5; D gene uncertain. Germline V gene data show CDR1 as MGHRA and CDR2 as YSYEKL. The V and J ends lost 1 base and 10 bases respectively, with 17 bases between them. The CDR3 has 15 amino acids. The CDR3 reads CASSQVWVQQSPQHF. CDR3 DNA: TGCGCCAGCAGCCAAGTTTGGGTACAACAGTCACCCCAGCATTTT.

J is TRBJ2-3 and V is TRBV7-3; D is uncertain. The V end was cut by 5 bases, the J end by 2 bases, with 11 bases between. The CDR3 is made up of 14 amino acids. Germline V gene lookup returns CDR1 SGHTA and CDR2 FQGTGA. The CDR3 protein is CASSPTKNTDTQYF. In DNA form, the CDR3 reads TGTGCCAGCAGCCCGACGAAAAACACAGATACGCAGTATTTT.

The chain couples TRBV5-6 to TRBJ1-2, with a possible D match to TRBD1 (5 bases). Between the trimmed V and J ends, which lost 6 bases and 2 bases, there was a span of 8 bases. The V gene's germline CDR1 is SGHDT and CDR2 YYEEEE. CDR3 size: 12 residues. Here the CDR3 DNA reads TGTGCCAGCAATCGACAGAACTATGGCTACACCTTC. Its translation is CASNRQNYGYTF. The full variable domain, with the rest looked up from reference TRBV5-6 and TRBJ1-2, is DAGVTQSPTHLIKTRGQQVTLRCSPKSGHDTVSWYQQALGQGPQFIFQYYEEEERQRGNFPDRFSGHQFPNYSSELNVNALLLGDSALYLCASNRQNYGYTFGSGTRLTVV.

The rearrangement uses TRBV5-1 and TRBJ2-1, with a weak D call TRBD2 (6 bases). V lost 0 bases, J lost 4 bases, and 11 bases lay in between. In germline, CDR1 is SGHRS, CDR2 YFSETQ. This CDR3 is 15 amino acids long. The DNA for the CDR3 is TGCGCCAGCAGCTTGGCTAGCGATTCTTACAATGAGCAGTTCTTC. Encoded protein: CASSLASDSYNEQFF.

J is TRBJ1-1 and V is TRBV19, with D uncertain. CDR1 LNHDA and CDR2 SQIVND come from the germline V gene (reference sequence). This CDR3 is 14 amino acids long. Trimming shortened V by 5 bases and J by 5 bases, and 15 bases separated the two germline ends. The CDR3 is CASSDPGQQTEAFF. DNA of the CDR3: TGTGCCAGTAGTGACCCGGGCCAGCAAACTGAAGCTTTCTTT.

J is TRBJ2-7 and V is TRBV9; 8 bases are shared with TRBD1. CDR3 length equals 13 residues. Germline CDR1 reads SGDLS; CDR2 reads YYNGEE. Trimming at V came to 3 bases and at J to 9 bases, leaving 8 bases not matched to a gene. The CDR3 spells CASSDGQGQRQYF. Written as DNA, the CDR3 is TGTGCCAGCAGCGATGGACAGGGCCAGAGGCAGTACTTC.

The chain has TRBV28 and TRBJ2-4; no definite D call. Trimming removed 2 bases from V and 11 bases from J, with 10 bases in between. The CDR3 runs to 12 residues. CDR1 and CDR2 from the germline V gene are MDHEN and SYDVKM. The CDR3 DNA sequence: TGTGCCAGCAGTTTACAAGCCTCAGTTCAGTACTTC. It codes for CASSLQASVQYF.

The chain couples TRBV28 to TRBJ2-7, with TRBD1 identical over 9 bases. This CDR3 contains 18 residues. Per germline, CDR1 MDHEN and CDR2 SYDVKM. With 5 bases clipped from V and 0 bases from J, the junction kept 14 bases outside the gene matches. The CDR3 sequence: CASSPGQGVWTSSYEQYF. The DNA for the CDR3 is TGTGCCAGCAGTCCGGGACAGGGTGTATGGACTAGCTCCTACGAGCAGTACTTC.

This clone was picked up one time. The CDR3 loop reads CASSLVQGGTDTQYF. The CDR3 region has the DNA TGCGCCAGCAGCTTGGTGCAGGGGGGCACAGATACGCAGTATTTT. The chain combines TRBV5-1 with TRBJ2-3; 7 bases are a match to TRBD1. CDR3 size: 15 residues. V dropped 0 bases and J dropped 1; count of bases not matched to a gene: 2. The germline CDR1 and CDR2 sequences are SGHRS and YFSETQ. The variable domain in full, completed from reference TRBV5-1 and TRBJ2-3, reads KAGVTQTPRYLIKTRGQQVTLSCSPISGHRSVSWYQQTPGQGLQFLFEYFSETQRNKGNFPGRFSGRQFSNSRSEMNVSTLELGDSALYLCASSLVQGGTDTQYFGPGTRLTVL.

The rearrangement uses TRBV18 and TRBJ1-1; D remains ambiguous. The CDR3 covers 14 residues. The germline V gene encodes CDR1 KGHSH and CDR2 LQKENI. V lost 2 bases to trimming and J lost 3 bases, with 10 bases between them. CDR3 protein: CASSPSTSDTEAFF. The CDR3, as DNA: TGTGCCAGCTCACCATCGACCTCCGACACTGAAGCTTTCTTT. Based on the CDR3 plus reference TRBV18 and TRBJ1-1, the full variable domain is NAGVMQNPRHLVRRRGQEARLRCSPMKGHSHVYWYRQLPEEGLKFMVYLQKENIIDESGMPKERFSAEFPKEGPSILRIQQVVRGDSAAYFCASSPSTSDTEAFFGQGTRLTVV.

The V gene is TRBV10-3, the J gene TRBJ2-7; perhaps TRBD1 as D (7 bases). The V and J ends lost 9 bases and 1 base respectively, with 16 bases between them. Looked up from germline, CDR1 is ENHRY and CDR2 is SYGVKD. CDR3 size: 14 residues. DNA for the CDR3: TGTGCCATACAACAGGGGACTCTTTCCTACGAGCAGTACTTC. Translation gives CAIQQGTLSYEQYF.

This clone was counted only a few times. The rearrangement joins TRBV6-5 to TRBJ1-3, with D unclear. The CDR3 covers 15 residues. Trimming took 4 bases from V and 0 from J, leaving 10 bases between them. In germline, CDR1 is MNHEY, CDR2 SVGAGI. The CDR3 coding sequence is TGTGCCAGCAGTTCCCAGACGGTCTCTGGAAACACCATATATTTT. Protein product: CASSSQTVSGNTIYF.

V usage is TRBV5-4 and J usage is TRBJ2-6; D is perhaps TRBD2 (5 bases). This CDR3 spans 20 amino acids. The V gene lost 1 base and the J gene lost 1 base, with 21 bases spanning the gap. Germline V CDR1 and CDR2: SGHNT, YYREEE (reference sequence). The CDR3 nucleotides read TGTGCCAGCAGCTTGATGCGCGGGTATGGTGTGGGGTCTGGGGCCAACGTCCTGACTTTC. Amino acid sequence: CASSLMRGYGVGSGANVLTF.

This clone has just one count. The genes are TRBV19 and TRBJ1-2; 11 nucleotides line up with TRBD1. The CDR3 covers 13 residues. Germline CDR1 LNHDA, CDR2 SQIVND (reference sequence). V shed 5 bases, J shed 8 bases, and the junction held 4 bases outside the gene matches. In nucleotides, the CDR3 is TGTGCCAGTAGTCAGGACAGGGGGCGCGGCTACACCTTC. Translated: CASSQDRGRGYTF.

This chain connects TRBV28 to TRBJ1-1, with D unclear. Germline V gene data show CDR1 as MDHEN and CDR2 as SYDVKM. This CDR3 has 12 residues. V dropped 2 bases and J dropped 1 base, with 2 bases sitting between them. CDR3 sequence reads: CASSLQNTEAFF. In nucleotides, the CDR3 is TGTGCCAGCAGTTTACAGAACACTGAAGCTTTCTTT.

V gene TRBV19 combines with J gene TRBJ1-1; D is undetermined. V was trimmed by 0 bases and J by 1 base, leaving 3 bases between them. Germline CDR1 LNHDA, CDR2 SQIVND (reference sequence). This CDR3 spans 13 amino acids. CDR3 bases: TGTGCCAGTAGTATAGAGGGGAACACTGAAGCTTTCTTT. Protein: CASSIEGNTEAFF.

The rearrangement joins TRBV18 to TRBJ2-7, with 13 bases identical to TRBD2. V dropped 6 bases and J dropped 0; count of bases not matched to a gene: 5. The CDR3 is 16 residues long. Germline loops: CDR1 KGHSH, CDR2 LQKENI. Here the CDR3 DNA reads TGTGCCAGCTCCCCGGGACTAGCGGGAACCTCCTACGAGCAGTACTTC. Translating it yields CASSPGLAGTSYEQYF.

V and J are TRBV19 and TRBJ1-5; 10 bases agree with TRBD1. Per germline, CDR1 LNHDA and CDR2 SQIVND (reference sequence). J lost 6 bases, V lost 8 bases, and 16 bases had no gene match. CDR3 length equals 17 residues. CDR3 nucleotide sequence: TGTGCCAGTCGCCATGGGACAGGGGTTCCCGAATCTCAGCCCCAGCATTTT. It encodes CASRHGTGVPESQPQHF.

The rearrangement uses TRBV2 and TRBJ2-7; D remains unclear. The CDR3 is 12 residues long. The V gene's germline CDR1 is SNHLY and CDR2 FYNNEI. The V and J ends lost 3 bases and 0 bases respectively, with 3 bases between them. CDR3 amino acids: CASSEVSYEQYF. The CDR3 bases are TGTGCCAGCAGTGAGGTCTCCTACGAGCAGTACTTC.

This chain joins TRBV28 and TRBJ1-5; 7 nucleotides agree with TRBD1. Germline V gene lookup returns CDR1 MDHEN and CDR2 SYDVKM. Germline trimming cut 3 bases from V and 0 bases from J; bases unmatched to any gene: 5. This CDR3 contains 16 residues. The CDR3 region has the DNA TGTGCCAGCAGTTTGATTACAGGGGCTAGCAATCAGCCCCAGCATTTT. It codes for CASSLITGASNQPQHF.

The CDR3 coding sequence is TGTGCCAGCAGTCCCTATCCCCGAGAGGGGCGTACGCAGTATTTT. Translation gives CASSPYPREGRTQYF. The V gene is TRBV6-5, the J gene TRBJ2-3; the D gene could be TRBD1 or TRBD2 (5 bases each). In germline, CDR1 is MNHEY, CDR2 SVGAGI. V dropped 5 bases and J dropped 8 bases, with 20 bases sitting between them. CDR3 length equals 15 residues.

The chain carries TRBV6-1 and TRBJ1-5, with D hard to call. The germline V gene has CDR1 MNHNS and CDR2 SASEGT. The CDR3 has 14 residues. V dropped 5 bases and J dropped 0 bases, with 8 bases sitting between them. The CDR3 DNA reads TGTGCCAGCAGTACCCTATATAGCAATCAGCCCCAGCATTTT. Its protein product is CASSTLYSNQPQHF.

V usage is TRBV11-2 and J usage is TRBJ2-7; 9 bases line up with TRBD2. The CDR3 is 15 residues long. In germline, CDR1 is SGHAT, CDR2 FQNNGV. V lost 6 bases to trimming and J lost 1 base; unmatched junction nucleotides: 7. Here the CDR3 reads CASRRTTSGSYEQYF. The CDR3 DNA sequence: TGTGCCAGCAGAAGAACCACTAGCGGGTCCTACGAGCAGTACTTC.

The chain is built from TRBV9 and TRBJ2-1; TRBD2 matches at 14 bases. Germline V gives CDR1 SGDLS, CDR2 YYNGEE. CDR3 size: 16 residues. Germline trimming cut 2 bases from V and 9 bases from J; bases unmatched to any gene: 7. The CDR3 protein is CASSVAGLAGVGEQFF. The CDR3 region has the DNA TGTGCCAGCAGCGTGGCGGGACTAGCGGGAGTTGGTGAGCAGTTCTTC.

J is TRBJ1-2 and V is TRBV28, with D possibly being TRBD1 (5 bases). CDR1 is MDHEN, CDR2 SYDVKM, per germline. The CDR3 spans 13 residues. Trimming removed 3 bases at V and 6 bases at J, with 11 bases between. CDR3 DNA sequence: TGTGCCAGCAGTTTGGGGCTTGGGGATGGCTACACCTTC. Its translation: CASSLGLGDGYTF.

The rearrangement joins TRBV28 to TRBJ1-4; D call uncertain. Looked up from germline, CDR1 is MDHEN and CDR2 is SYDVKM. V lost 4 bases and J 8 bases, leaving 11 bases between the germline ends. The CDR3 extends over 13 amino acids. The CDR3 DNA is TGTGCCAGCAGTTCCCCGGTTCAGGAAAAACTGTTTTTT. Its protein is CASSSPVQEKLFF.

The chain joins TRBV7-9 to TRBJ2-7; D is uncertain. V shed 4 bases and J shed 2 bases, with 21 bases lying between them. The CDR3 is 17 residues long. Per germline, CDR1 SEHNR and CDR2 FQNEAQ (reference sequence). The CDR3 DNA follows: TGTGCCAGCAGCTCCCTTCAAAGTGGCCGCCGGCCCTACGAGCAGTACTTC. It is translated as CASSSLQSGRRPYEQYF.

V gene TRBV5-1 combines with J gene TRBJ2-3, with 7 bases lining up with TRBD2. The CDR3 runs 14 residues. Germline loops: CDR1 SGHRS, CDR2 YFSETQ. V was pared by 2 bases and J by 3 bases, with 3 bases of the junction left unmatched. In DNA, the CDR3 is TGCGCCAGCAGCTTTACTAGCGTTACAGATACGCAGTATTTT. Its translation: CASSFTSVTDTQYF.

This chain connects TRBV18 to TRBJ2-2, with D possibly TRBD2 on 5 matching bases. Germline CDR1 reads KGHSH; CDR2 reads LQKENI. The CDR3 is 15 amino acids. V was clipped by 1 base and J by 2 bases, with 8 bases between them. CDR3 sequence reads: CASSPQSGNTGELFF. As DNA, the CDR3 is TGTGCCAGCTCACCACAAAGCGGCAACACCGGGGAGCTGTTTTTT.

J is TRBJ2-3 and V is TRBV2; 9 bases match TRBD2. Germline assignment: CDR1 SNHLY and CDR2 FYNNEI. The CDR3 contains 15 residues. J gave up 4 bases and V 4 bases, and 6 bases lay outside the gene matches. The CDR3 sequence is CASSGLAGAADTQYF. The CDR3, as DNA: TGTGCCAGCAGTGGATTAGCGGGAGCGGCAGATACGCAGTATTTT.